This T cell receptor (beta chain) is drawn from a study of cytomegalovirus exposure and HLA in healthy donors. Study details: Sequencing of 150 million to 200 million T cells in an earlier analysis found around 100 million unique TCR beta sequences. Study results and caveats: A later analysis, which compared TCR beta chains of equal frequency, found the HLA-associated ones more clonally expanded.

Per the germline V gene, CDR1 is MNHNY and CDR2 is SVGAGI (reference sequence). Trimming left V 2 bases short and J 4 bases short, with 14 bases between. The CDR3 is made up of 15 amino acids. It was with 60 Vbeta and 13 Jbeta primers that the PCR ran. Profiling relied on immunoSEQ multiplex PCR, and the TCRdb table lists in-frame clones only, not all of them. The table shows around 98,000 clones, with 60% to 75% occurring only once. This clone was detected a few times. Its antigen is unknown. Source material: PBMCs. This rearrangement joins TRBV6-6 to TRBJ1-1; D is unclear. The receptor was derived from a female donor in good health and CMV-seronegative. Written as DNA, the CDR3 is TGTGCCAGCAGTTACCCCCGGGGAAGAGGCACTGAAGCTTTCTTT. It translates to CASSYPRGRGTEAFF.